This T cell receptor beta chain was identified during a study of beta chain features in type 1 diabetes. About the research overall: Examination of sorted cells across all samples involved approximately 100,000,000 cells.

Averaging about 120 mL, one heparinised blood draw was given by each donor. Researchers reported sorting CD4+ naive, central memory, regulatory and stem cell-like memory cells via CD45RO/CCR7/CD25/CD127/CD95/CD27. Study observations and caveats: Shortening of TCRB CDR3s, moderate but significant, appeared in all four CD4+ subsets of Type 1 diabetes patients. Relative to healthy donors, patients appeared to have naive, central memory and Treg TCRB repertoires that were more similar.

Looked up from germline, CDR1 is KGHSH and CDR2 is LQKENI. V was cut by 3 bases and J by 9 bases, with 15 bases left in between. The CDR3 length is 15 residues. In regard to this clone: Its antigen is as yet unknown.

Expressed TCRB transcripts were sequenced because the entire RNA isolate underwent reverse transcription. TCRdb's copy holds only in-frame clones and misses some; the assay was immunoSEQ multiplex PCR. The sample carries 500,000 to 800,000 clones, approximately 13% recorded once. J is TRBJ1-6 and V is TRBV18; D not certain. The TCR originated in a young man with type 1 diabetes. What was sequenced was naive CD4+ T cells from blood. The CDR3 sequence: CASSPAEGSSSPLHF. The CDR3 nucleotides read TGTGCCAGCTCACCTGCTGAGGGTTCGAGTTCACCCCTCCACTTT.